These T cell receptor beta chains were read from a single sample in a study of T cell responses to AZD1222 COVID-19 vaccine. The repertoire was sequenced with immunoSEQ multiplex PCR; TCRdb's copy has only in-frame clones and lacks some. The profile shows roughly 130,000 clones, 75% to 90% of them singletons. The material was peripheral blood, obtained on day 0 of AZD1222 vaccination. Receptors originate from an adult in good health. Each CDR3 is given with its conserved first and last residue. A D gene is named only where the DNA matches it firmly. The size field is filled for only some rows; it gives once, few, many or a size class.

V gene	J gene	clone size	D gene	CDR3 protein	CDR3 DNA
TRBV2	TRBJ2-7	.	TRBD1	CASREMDRGRQYF	TGTGCCAGCAGGGAAATGGACAGGGGACGGCAGTACTTC
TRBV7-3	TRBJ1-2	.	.	CASSATDVGRQDGYTF	TGTGCCAGCAGCGCCACCGACGTAGGGCGACAGGACGGCTACACCTTC
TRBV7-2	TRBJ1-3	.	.	CASSLVGGARSGNTIYF	TGTGCCAGCAGCTTAGTCGGAGGGGCCCGCTCTGGAAACACCATATATTTT
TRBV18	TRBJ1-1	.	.	CASSVRENTEAFF	TGTGCCAGCTCCGTAAGGGAGAACACTGAAGCTTTCTTT
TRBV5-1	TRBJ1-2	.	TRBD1	CASSPLTGGIGYTF	TGCGCCAGCAGCCCCCTGACAGGGGGTATTGGCTACACCTTC
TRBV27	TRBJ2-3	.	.	CASSLWGRGATDTQYF	TGTGCCAGCAGTTTATGGGGCAGGGGGGCCACAGATACGCAGTATTTT
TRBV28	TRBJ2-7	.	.	CASSLPGVPYEQYF	TGTGCCAGCAGCCTCCCGGGGGTACCTTACGAGCAGTACTTC
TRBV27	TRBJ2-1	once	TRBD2	CASSSLAGDEQFF	TGTGCCAGCAGTTCCCTAGCGGGGGATGAGCAGTTCTTC
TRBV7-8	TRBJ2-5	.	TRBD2	CASSSLTSGGGTQYF	TGTGCCAGCAGCTCCCTCACTAGCGGTGGGGGGACCCAGTACTTC
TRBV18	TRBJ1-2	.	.	CASSPGGGTNYGYTF	TGTGCCAGCTCACCGGGTGGGGGAACTAACTATGGCTACACCTTC
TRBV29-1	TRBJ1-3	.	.	CSVLDASAGNTIYF	TGCAGCGTGCTGGATGCGTCCGCGGGAAACACCATATATTTT
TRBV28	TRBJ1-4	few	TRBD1	CASLGGGTENEKLFF	TGTGCCAGCCTTGGTGGGGGGACAGAGAATGAAAAACTGTTTTTT
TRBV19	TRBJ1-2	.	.	CAVSSGWGGYTF	TGTGCCGTATCTTCAGGGTGGGGTGGCTACACCTTC
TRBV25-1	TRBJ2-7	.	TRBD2	CASTPFGGGHEQYF	TGTGCCAGCACCCCTTTTGGGGGAGGGCACGAGCAGTACTTC
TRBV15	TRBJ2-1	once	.	CATSRDQNEQFF	TGTGCCACCAGCAGAGATCAAAATGAGCAGTTCTTC
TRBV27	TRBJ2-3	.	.	CASSPLQGSDTQYF	TGTGCCAGCAGTCCCCTCCAGGGATCAGATACGCAGTATTTT
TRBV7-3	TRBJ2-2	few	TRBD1	CASSPRTGYGELFF	TGTGCCAGCAGCCCAAGGACAGGGTACGGGGAGCTGTTTTTT
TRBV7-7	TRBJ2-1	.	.	CASSLGSGPFNNEQFF	TGTGCCAGCAGCTTAGGGTCAGGACCTTTCAACAATGAGCAGTTCTTC
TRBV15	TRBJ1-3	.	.	CATSRDHGAIRGNTIYF	TGTGCCACCAGCAGAGATCACGGGGCTATACGTGGAAACACCATATATTTT
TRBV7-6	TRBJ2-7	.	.	CASSLGRRGGGEQYF	TGTGCCAGCAGCTTAGGGAGAAGGGGAGGGGGCGAGCAGTACTTC
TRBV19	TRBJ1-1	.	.	CASSIDTEAFF	TGTGCCAGTAGTATAGACACTGAAGCTTTCTTT
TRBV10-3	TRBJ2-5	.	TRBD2	CAISEPGLAGGETQYF	TGTGCCATCAGTGAGCCGGGACTAGCGGGGGGAGAGACCCAGTACTTC
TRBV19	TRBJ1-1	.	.	CASSMNGGTEAFF	TGTGCCAGTAGTATGAACGGGGGCACTGAAGCTTTCTTT
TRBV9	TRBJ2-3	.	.	CASSPGLSTDTQYF	TGTGCCAGCAGCCCAGGACTCAGCACAGATACGCAGTATTTT
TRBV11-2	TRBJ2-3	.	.	CASSPSGLNTDTQYF	TGTGCCAGCAGCCCCTCGGGGCTAAACACAGATACGCAGTATTTT
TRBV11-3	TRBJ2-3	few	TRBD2	CASSFRGAGLSTDTQYF	TGTGCCAGCAGCTTTAGAGGAGCGGGGCTTAGCACAGATACGCAGTATTTT
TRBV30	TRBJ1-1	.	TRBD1	CACLQGIRSTEAFF	TGTGCCTGCCTACAGGGGATCAGGTCCACTGAAGCTTTCTTT
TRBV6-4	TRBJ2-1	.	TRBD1	CASRQDRGWFF	TGTGCCAGCAGACAAGACAGGGGATGGTTCTTC
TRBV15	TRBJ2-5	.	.	CATSSSRRETQYF	TGTGCCACCAGCTCGTCACGGAGGGAGACCCAGTACTTC
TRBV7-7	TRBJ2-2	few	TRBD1	CASSRATGGGSDTGELFF	TGTGCCAGCAGCCGAGCGACAGGGGGCGGATCGGACACCGGGGAGCTGTTTTTT
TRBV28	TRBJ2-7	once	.	CASSLPHLITYEQYF	TGTGCCAGCAGTTTACCCCACTTAATAACCTACGAGCAGTACTTC
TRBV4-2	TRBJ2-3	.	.	CASSQDAGWTDTQYF	TGTGCCAGCAGCCAAGATGCAGGGTGGACAGATACGCAGTATTTT
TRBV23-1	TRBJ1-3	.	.	CASCSPPVGNTIYF	TGCGCCAGCTGCTCACCCCCGGTCGGAAACACCATATATTTT
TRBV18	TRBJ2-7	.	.	CASSPFSGIDSYEQYF	TGTGCCAGCTCACCCTTTAGCGGAATCGACTCCTACGAGCAGTACTTC
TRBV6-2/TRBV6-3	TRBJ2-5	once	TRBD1	CASSYSMTGWDF	TGTGCCAGCAGTTACTCGATGACAGGGTGGGACTTC
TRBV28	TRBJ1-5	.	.	CASSTFSGVRLDQPQHF	TGTGCCAGCAGCACTTTTTCAGGGGTTCGGCTCGATCAGCCCCAGCATTTT
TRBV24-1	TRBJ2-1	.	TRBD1	CATKGQGENEQFF	TGTGCCACCAAGGGACAGGGGGAGAATGAGCAGTTCTTC
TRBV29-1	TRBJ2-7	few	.	CSVWQGEQYF	TGCAGCGTATGGCAGGGTGAGCAGTACTTC
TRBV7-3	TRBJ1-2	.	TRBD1	CASSPLGGTGGLSHGYTF	TGTGCCAGCAGCCCACTAGGGGGAACAGGGGGCCTGTCCCATGGCTACACCTTC
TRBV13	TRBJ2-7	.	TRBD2	CASRGRSGSNEQYF	TGTGCCAGCCGAGGCCGTAGCGGGAGTAACGAGCAGTACTTC
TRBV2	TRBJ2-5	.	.	CASSERAIQETQYF	TGTGCCAGCAGTGAACGCGCCATCCAAGAGACCCAGTACTTC
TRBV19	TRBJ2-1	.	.	CASSITGWGNEQFF	TGTGCCAGTAGTATAACAGGTTGGGGCAATGAGCAGTTCTTC
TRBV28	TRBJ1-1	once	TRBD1	CASSHRDRTNTEAFF	TGTGCCAGCAGTCACCGGGACAGGACGAACACTGAAGCTTTCTTT
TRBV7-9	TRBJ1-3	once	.	CASSWYRVAGNTIYF	TGTGCCAGCAGCTGGTACAGGGTTGCTGGAAACACCATATATTTT
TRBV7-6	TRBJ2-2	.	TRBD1	CASSLEGALANTGELFF	TGTGCCAGCAGCTTAGAGGGGGCGTTGGCGAACACCGGGGAGCTGTTTTTT
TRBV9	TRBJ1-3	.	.	CASSAPQGLVGNTIYF	TGTGCCAGCAGCGCGCCCCAGGGTCTCGTTGGAAACACCATATATTTT
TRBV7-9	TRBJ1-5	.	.	CASSPRDGNQPQHF	TGTGCCAGCAGCCCCAGGGACGGGAATCAGCCCCAGCATTTT
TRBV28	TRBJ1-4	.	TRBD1	CASSLQGARVKLFF	TGTGCCAGCAGTTTACAGGGGGCAAGAGTGAAACTGTTTTTT
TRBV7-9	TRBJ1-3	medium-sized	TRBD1	CASSLTRGLGNTIYF	TGTGCCAGCAGCCTCACCAGGGGGCTTGGAAACACCATATATTTT
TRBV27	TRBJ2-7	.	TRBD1	CASSSDRERTYEQYF	TGTGCCAGCAGTTCCGACAGGGAGAGAACCTACGAGCAGTACTTC
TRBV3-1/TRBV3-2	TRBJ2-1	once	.	CASSLGTYNEQFF	TGTGCCAGCAGCTTGGGGACCTACAATGAGCAGTTCTTC
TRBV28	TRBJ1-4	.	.	CASSPIGSREKLFF	TGTGCCAGCAGCCCTATAGGGAGTCGTGAAAAACTGTTTTTT